These 2 T cell receptor beta chains originate from one sample sequenced in a study of blood T cell repertoires in COVID-19. Repertoires were generated with immunoSEQ multiplex PCR, while TCRdb's copy carries only in-frame clones and drops some. The sample contains about 350,000 clones, more than 70% of which appear only once. The specimen sequenced was peripheral blood. These receptors all come from a woman in her sixties with COVID-19, enrolled during active disease.

The rearrangement uses TRBV9 and TRBJ2-7; TRBD1 matches 9 bases. J gave up 0 bases and V 3 bases, and 13 bases lay outside the gene matches. The CDR3 runs 18 residues. CDR1 and CDR2 (germline): SGDLS, YYNGEE. The CDR3: CASSAGTGLPLTSYEQYF. The CDR3, as DNA: TGTGCCAGCAGCGCCGGGACAGGGCTCCCATTAACCTCCTACGAGCAGTACTTC.

A few counts support this clone. The chain couples TRBV27 to TRBJ1-1; 7 bases fit TRBD1. The J segment lost 3 bases and the V segment lost 2 bases, leaving 6 bases of the junction unmatched. CDR1 MNHEY and CDR2 SMNVEV come from the germline V gene (reference sequence). This CDR3 has 15 residues. This CDR3 reads CASSLGAGGYTEAFF. The DNA of the CDR3 is TGTGCCAGCAGTTTAGGCGCAGGGGGTTACACTGAAGCTTTCTTT.